This passage covers 14 T cell receptor beta chains from one sample sequenced in a study of OX40 agonist ivuxolimab in advanced cancers. Assay: immunoSEQ multiplex PCR; the TCRdb copy retains only in-frame clones and omits some. The data contain approximately 60,000 clones, 81% of them singletons. The sample here was CD4+ or CD8+ T cells sorted from blood, taken in a trial of the OX40 agonist ivuxolimab. The receptors were sampled from an adult with an advanced solid tumor such as melanoma, head and neck, liver or kidney cancer.

The V and J genes are TRBV25-1 and TRBJ1-5; 8 positions agree with TRBD1. Germline loops: CDR1 MGHDK, CDR2 SYGVNS. The J segment lost 6 bases and the V segment lost 2 bases, leaving 3 bases of the junction unmatched. The CDR3 has 14 residues. The DNA of the CDR3 is TGTGCCAGCAGTGAAACGACAGGGGTTCAGCCCCAGCATTTT. It codes for CASSETTGVQPQHF. The variable domain in full, completed from reference TRBV25-1 and TRBJ1-5, reads EADIYQTPRYLVIGTGKKITLECSQTMGHDKMYWYQQDPGMELHLIHYSYGVNSTEKGDLSSESTVSRIRTEHFPLTLESARPSHTSQYLCASSETTGVQPQHFGDGTRLSIL.

With regard to this clone: At one end, the junction sequence differs from germline, possibly due to a read error. The chain is built from TRBV7-2 and TRBJ1-2, with TRBD1 matching over 7 bases. The germline V gene encodes CDR1 SGHTA and CDR2 FQGNSA. The CDR3 covers 13 residues. CDR3 DNA sequence: TGTGCCAGCAGCCTACAATCTCCGGGACAGTATAACTTC. Its translation is CASSLQSPGQYNF. The variable domain in full, completed from reference TRBV7-2 and TRBJ1-2, reads GAGVSQSPSNKVTEKGKDVELRCDPISGHTALYWYRQSLGQGLEFLIYFQGNSAPDKSGLPSDRFSAERTGGSVSTLTIQRTQQEDSAVYLCASSLQSPGQYNFGSGTRLTVV.

This chain joins TRBV19 and TRBJ2-5, with D perhaps matching TRBD1 or TRBD2 (6 bases each). From germline, CDR1 is LNHDA and CDR2 SQIVND (reference sequence). Trimming pared 3 bases from V and 4 bases from J, leaving 12 bases between. The CDR3 length is 14 residues. Here the CDR3 DNA reads TGTGCCAGTAGTATTGGGGGGCGGGGAGAGACCCAGTACTTC. The encoded protein is CASSIGGRGETQYF.

This rearrangement joins TRBV19 to TRBJ1-1; no firm D call. Trimming removed 5 bases at V and 5 bases at J, with 21 bases between. The CDR3 is 16 amino acids. Germline CDR1 and CDR2: LNHDA and SQIVND (reference sequence). CDR3 bases: TGTGCCAGTAGTCCAGGAACATCCCCACATGGTACTGAAGCTTTCTTT. This translates into CASSPGTSPHGTEAFF.

This chain links TRBV4-3 with TRBJ2-7; no definite D call. The CDR3 contains 16 residues. Trimming pared 3 bases from V and 0 bases from J, leaving 15 bases between. Germline V gene sequence: CDR1 LGHNA, CDR2 YSLEER. In DNA, the CDR3 is TGCGCCAGCAGCCAGGTCAGTTCTGCTGTCTCCTACGAGCAGTACTTC. It is translated as CASSQVSSAVSYEQYF.

The chain employs TRBV15 and TRBJ1-4, with 7 bases matching TRBD1. The CDR3 has 15 residues. The junction had 6 bases not matched to a gene; V was cut back by 2 bases and J by 6 bases. The germline V gene encodes CDR1 LNHNV and CDR2 YYDKDF (reference sequence). CDR3 residues: CATSRLPGTDEKLFF. The CDR3 nucleotides read TGTGCCACCAGCAGACTACCCGGGACAGATGAAAAACTGTTTTTT.

The rearrangement joins TRBV2 to TRBJ1-5; the match to TRBD1 covers 8 bases. This CDR3 is built from 14 residues. CDR1 is SNHLY and CDR2 is FYNNEI in the germline V gene. After removal of 4 bases from V and 7 bases from J, the junction contained 6 bases not matched to a gene. Here the CDR3 reads CASSGTGGIQPQHF. In DNA form, the CDR3 reads TGTGCCAGCAGTGGCACAGGGGGTATACAGCCCCAGCATTTT.

The V gene is TRBV12-5, the J gene TRBJ1-1; 11 positions match TRBD1. J lost 4 bases, V lost 1 base, and 5 bases had no gene match. CDR1 is LGHNT, CDR2 FRNRAP, per germline. This CDR3 has 16 amino acids. Here the CDR3 reads CASGLETGTGGTEAFF. CDR3 coding DNA: TGTGCTAGTGGTTTGGAAACCGGGACAGGGGGCACTGAAGCTTTCTTT. The variable domain in full, completed from reference TRBV12-5 and TRBJ1-1, reads DARVTQTPRHKVTEMGQEVTMRCQPILGHNTVFWYRQTMMQGLELLAYFRNRAPLDDSGMPKDRFSAEMPDATLATLKIQPSEPRDSAVYFCASGLETGTGGTEAFFGQGTRLTVV.

The chain couples TRBV25-1 to TRBJ1-6; TRBD1 might be the D (5 bases). Trimming removed 5 bases at V and 6 bases at J, with 11 bases between. Germline V gene data show CDR1 as MGHDK and CDR2 as SYGVNS. The CDR3 spans 14 residues. CDR3 DNA sequence: TGTGCCAGCAGTATGAGGGGCGTTAATTCACCCCTCCACTTT. Its translation is CASSMRGVNSPLHF.

About this clone: Other DNA sequences in this sample translate to the same CDR3. The chain recombines TRBV4-1 with TRBJ1-4; possible D gene TRBD1, 5 bases. Trimming removed 1 base from V and 5 bases from J, with 8 bases in between. Germline assignment: CDR1 MGHRA and CDR2 YSYEKL. The CDR3 consists of 14 residues. Here the CDR3 reads CASSQGGANEKLFF. CDR3 sequence (DNA): TGCGCCAGCAGCCAAGGGGGCGCCAATGAAAAACTGTTTTTT.

V and J are TRBV11-2 and TRBJ2-5, with TRBD1 matching 10 bases. The CDR3 has 16 amino acids. The germline V gene has CDR1 SGHAT and CDR2 FQNNGV. V shed 5 bases, J shed 4 bases, and the junction held 10 bases outside the gene matches. The CDR3 loop is CASSPVAGTGVETQYF. CDR3 DNA sequence: TGTGCCAGCAGCCCGGTCGCCGGGACAGGGGTAGAGACCCAGTACTTC.

This chain links TRBV6-5 with TRBJ2-1, with TRBD1 as a possible D gene (6 bases). V lost 0 bases and J 5 bases, leaving 11 bases between the germline ends. Germline-derived CDR1 and CDR2 are MNHEY and SVGAGI. CDR3 length: 15 residues. CDR3 DNA: TGTGCCAGCAGTTACTCGTACAGGGTCAACAATGAGCAGTTCTTC. The encoded protein is CASSYSYRVNNEQFF.

CDR3 sequence: CAIEGGSANEQFF. The DNA of the CDR3 is TGTGCCATCGAGGGGGGATCCGCCAATGAGCAGTTCTTC. The genes are TRBV10-3 and TRBJ2-1, with D possibly being TRBD1 or TRBD2 (6 bases each). The CDR3 spans 13 residues. Germline CDR1 ENHRY, CDR2 SYGVKD. The germline V and J ends were trimmed by 8 bases and 6 bases, with 14 bases remaining between them.

V usage is TRBV5-1 and J usage is TRBJ1-1; no clear D gene. This CDR3 comprises 13 residues. Germline CDR1 is SGHRS and CDR2 is YFSETQ. V lost 4 bases to trimming and J lost 1 base, with 8 bases between them. The CDR3 loop reads CASSGTANTEAFF. In DNA form, the CDR3 reads TGCGCCAGCAGCGGAACAGCGAACACTGAAGCTTTCTTT.